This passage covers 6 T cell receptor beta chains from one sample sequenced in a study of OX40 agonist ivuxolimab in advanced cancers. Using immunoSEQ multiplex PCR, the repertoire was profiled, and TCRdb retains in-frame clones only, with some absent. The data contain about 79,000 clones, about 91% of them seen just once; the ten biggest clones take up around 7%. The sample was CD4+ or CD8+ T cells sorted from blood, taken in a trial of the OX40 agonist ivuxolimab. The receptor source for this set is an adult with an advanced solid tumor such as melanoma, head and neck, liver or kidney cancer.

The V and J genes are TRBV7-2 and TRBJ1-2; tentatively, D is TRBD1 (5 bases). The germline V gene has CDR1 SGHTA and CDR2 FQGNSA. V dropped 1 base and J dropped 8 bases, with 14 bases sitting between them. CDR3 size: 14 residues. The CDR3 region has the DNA TGTGCCAGCAGCTTAGGGGGGACGGGGGAAGGCTACACCTTC. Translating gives CASSLGGTGEGYTF.

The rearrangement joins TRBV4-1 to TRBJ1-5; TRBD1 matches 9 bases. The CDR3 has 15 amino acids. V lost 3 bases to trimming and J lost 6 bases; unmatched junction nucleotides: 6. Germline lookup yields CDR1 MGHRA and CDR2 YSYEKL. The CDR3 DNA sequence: TGCGCCAGCAGCCACCGGGACAGGGTAAGTCAGCCCCAGCATTTT. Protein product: CASSHRDRVSQPQHF.

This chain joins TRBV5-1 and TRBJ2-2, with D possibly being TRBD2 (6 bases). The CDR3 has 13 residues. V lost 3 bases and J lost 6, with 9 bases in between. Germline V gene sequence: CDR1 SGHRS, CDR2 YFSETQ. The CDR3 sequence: CASSSGVPGELFF. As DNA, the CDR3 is TGCGCCAGCAGCTCGGGAGTCCCCGGGGAGCTGTTTTTT.

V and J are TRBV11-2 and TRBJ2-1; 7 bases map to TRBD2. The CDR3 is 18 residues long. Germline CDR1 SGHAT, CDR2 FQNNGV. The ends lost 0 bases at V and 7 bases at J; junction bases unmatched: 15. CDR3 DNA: TGTGCCAGCAGCTTAGATTACCCCCTAGCGGTCATCACGAATGAGCAGTTCTTC. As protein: CASSLDYPLAVITNEQFF.

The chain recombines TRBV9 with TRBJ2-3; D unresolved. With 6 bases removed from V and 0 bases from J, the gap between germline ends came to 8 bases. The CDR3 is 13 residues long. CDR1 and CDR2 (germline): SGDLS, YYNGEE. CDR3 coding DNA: TGTGCCAGCATCTCGATTAGCACAGATACGCAGTATTTT. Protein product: CASISISTDTQYF. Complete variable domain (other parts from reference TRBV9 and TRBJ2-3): DSGVTQTPKHLITATGQRVTLRCSPRSGDLSVYWYQQSLDQGLQFLIQYYNGEERAKGNILERFSAQQFPDLHSELNLSSLELGDSALYFCASISISTDTQYFGPGTRLTVL.

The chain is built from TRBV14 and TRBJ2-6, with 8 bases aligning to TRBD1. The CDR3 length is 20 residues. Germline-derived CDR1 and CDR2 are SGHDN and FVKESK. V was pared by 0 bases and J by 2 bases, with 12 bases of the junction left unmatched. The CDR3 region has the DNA TGTGCCAGCAGCCAAGAAAGGACAGGGAACATGGGTGCTGGGGCCAACGTCCTGACTTTC. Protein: CASSQERTGNMGAGANVLTF.